Sequencing of this TCR beta chain was carried out in a study of vaccination and CD4 T cells after COVID-19. Sequencing of DNA taken from cultured CD4+ T cells relied on the Oncomine TCR Beta short-read assay. TCRdb passed the PCR reads through MiXCR, listing each CDR3 protein once. The table shows some 21,000 distinct CDR3 sequences, with around 45% occurring only once. From germline, CDR1 is LNHDA and CDR2 SQIVND (reference sequence). The CDR3 contains 14 residues. Trimming stripped 7 bases from V and 6 bases from J, with 18 bases between. As to this clonotype: Its cognate antigen is unknown.

Stated treatment: roughly ten-day PBMC culture with coronavirus spike peptide pools or control peptides (ViraFEST assay). Source: CD4+ T cells from blood, cultured in vitro, taken before SARS-CoV-2 vaccination. V is TRBV19 and J is TRBJ1-2; possible D gene TRBD1, 6 bases. The source of this sequence is a human donor who had recovered from COVID-19. The CDR3 region has the DNA TGTGCCAGTAATTCGGAGGACAGACGCGATGGCTACACCTTC. Amino acid sequence: CASNSEDRRDGYTF.